This T cell receptor (beta chain) stems from a study of blood T cells in healthy people across ages. The study's findings and limits: Because sorting was not performed, PBMCs prevented conclusive naive versus antigen-experienced comparison. Diversity figures based on one million T cells were deemed too low. With age, beta diversity per million T cells declined roughly linearly, significantly by 40 to 50.

Notes on this clonotype: What it binds is unknown.

Using a J-beta primer mix together with a sample-barcoded 5' primer, a second PCR was run for roughly 6 to 11 cycles. TCRdb itself ran the 5' RACE reads through MiXCR, one entry per CDR3 protein. Of fewer than 950,000 distinct CDR3 sequences listed, 53% are singletons. The germline V and J ends were trimmed by 2 bases and 9 bases, with 16 bases remaining between them. The CDR3 loop spans 14 amino acids. CDR1 is ENHRY and CDR2 is SYGVKD in the germline V gene. PBMCs were isolated at a quantity of at least 6.5 million per sample. The rearrangement links TRBV10-3 to TRBJ2-5, with a tentative D call TRBD2 (5 bases). The sequence derives from an older man in good health. The sequenced sample was blood. CDR3 loop: CAISEGGERTSQYF. The CDR3 DNA follows: TGTGCCATCAGTGAGGGAGGAGAGCGGACGTCCCAGTACTTC.